This T cell receptor (beta chain) is drawn from a study of blood T cell repertoires in COVID-19. This clone was picked up a small number of times. Sequencing was performed with immunoSEQ multiplex PCR; in TCRdb, only in-frame clones are kept and a portion is missing. This table has over 100,000 clones, 70% to 85% appearing once. Deletions cut 1 base from V and 0 bases from J, with 16 bases between. Germline CDR1 MDHEN, CDR2 SYDVKM. The CDR3 runs 18 residues. Sequences were obtained from peripheral blood. This clonotype was sampled from a woman aged 55-70 years with acute or convalescent COVID-19. The chain uses TRBV28 and TRBJ1-5, with D unclear. The CDR3 here is CASSLYAARRDSNQPQHF. Written as DNA, the CDR3 is TGTGCCAGCAGTTTATACGCGGCGCGGAGAGATAGCAATCAGCCCCAGCATTTT.